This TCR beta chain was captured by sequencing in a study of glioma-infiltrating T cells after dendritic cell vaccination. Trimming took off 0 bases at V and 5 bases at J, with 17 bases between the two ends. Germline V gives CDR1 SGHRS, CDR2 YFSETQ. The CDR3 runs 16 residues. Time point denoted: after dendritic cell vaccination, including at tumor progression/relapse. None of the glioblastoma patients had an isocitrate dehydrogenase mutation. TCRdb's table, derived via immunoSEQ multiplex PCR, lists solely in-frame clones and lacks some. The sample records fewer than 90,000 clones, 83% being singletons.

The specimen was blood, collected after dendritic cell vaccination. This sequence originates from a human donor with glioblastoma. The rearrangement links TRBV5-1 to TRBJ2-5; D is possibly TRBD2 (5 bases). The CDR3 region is CASSLGTWRLPETQYF. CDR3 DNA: TGCGCCAGCAGCTTGGGCACTTGGAGGTTACCCGAGACCCAGTACTTC. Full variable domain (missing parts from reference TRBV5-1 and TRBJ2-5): KAGVTQTPRYLIKTRGQQVTLSCSPISGHRSVSWYQQTPGQGLQFLFEYFSETQRNKGNFPGRFSGRQFSNSRSEMNVSTLELGDSALYLCASSLGTWRLPETQYFGPGTRLLVL.